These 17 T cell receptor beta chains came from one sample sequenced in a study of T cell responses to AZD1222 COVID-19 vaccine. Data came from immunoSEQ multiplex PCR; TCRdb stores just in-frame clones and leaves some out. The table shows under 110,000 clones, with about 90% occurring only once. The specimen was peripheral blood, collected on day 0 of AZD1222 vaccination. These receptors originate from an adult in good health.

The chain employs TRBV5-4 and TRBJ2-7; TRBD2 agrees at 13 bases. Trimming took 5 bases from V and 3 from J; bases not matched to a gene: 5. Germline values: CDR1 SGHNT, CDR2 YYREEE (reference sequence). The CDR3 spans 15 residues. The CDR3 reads CASRSGLAGNYEQYF. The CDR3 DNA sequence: TGTGCCAGCAGATCGGGACTAGCGGGAAACTACGAGCAGTACTTC.

The CDR3 nucleotides are TGTGCCATCAGTGAGTATGGGCAAACTGAAGCTTTCTTT. It is translated as CAISEYGQTEAFF. The chain is built from TRBV10-3 and TRBJ1-1; D is unclear. Germline V gene sequence: CDR1 ENHRY, CDR2 SYGVKD. V dropped 1 base and J dropped 5 bases, with 8 bases sitting between them. This CDR3 has 13 amino acids.

DNA for the CDR3: TGTGCCAGCAGCCAAGTACAAGGGGGGATCTACTATGGCTACACCTTC. Translation gives CASSQVQGGIYYGYTF. The chain has TRBV4-2 and TRBJ1-2; possibly TRBD1 for D (6 bases). Germline CDR1 and CDR2: LGHNA and YNFKEQ. The V gene lost 1 base and the J gene lost 3 bases, with 15 bases spanning the gap. The CDR3 length is 16 residues.

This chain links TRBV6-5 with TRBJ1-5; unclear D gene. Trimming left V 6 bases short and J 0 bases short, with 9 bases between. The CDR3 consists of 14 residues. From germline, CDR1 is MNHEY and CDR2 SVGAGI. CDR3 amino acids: CASRRSVSNQPQHF. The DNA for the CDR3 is TGTGCCAGCAGGCGCTCGGTTAGCAATCAGCCCCAGCATTTT.

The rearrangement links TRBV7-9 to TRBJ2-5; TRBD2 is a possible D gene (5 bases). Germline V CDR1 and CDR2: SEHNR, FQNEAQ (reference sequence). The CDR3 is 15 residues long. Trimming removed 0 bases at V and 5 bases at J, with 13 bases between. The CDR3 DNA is TGTGCCAGCAGCTTAGCTTGGGAGAAGGGTGAGACCCAGTACTTC. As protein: CASSLAWEKGETQYF.

CDR3 nucleotides: TGTGCCAGCAGTGAAGGAACTAGCGGCAGCACAGATACGCAGTATTTT. It encodes CASSEGTSGSTDTQYF. The rearrangement uses TRBV25-1 and TRBJ2-3; 8 bases align to TRBD2. The germline V gene has CDR1 MGHDK and CDR2 SYGVNS. Trimming removed 2 bases from V and 0 bases from J; junction bases left unmatched: 4. This CDR3 comprises 16 residues.

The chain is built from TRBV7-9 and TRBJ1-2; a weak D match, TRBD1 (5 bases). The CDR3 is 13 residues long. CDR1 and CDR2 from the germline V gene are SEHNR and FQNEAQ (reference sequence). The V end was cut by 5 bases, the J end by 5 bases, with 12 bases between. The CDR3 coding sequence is TGTGCCAGCAGCCAGACAGACCCGTATGGCTACACCTTC. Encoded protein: CASSQTDPYGYTF.

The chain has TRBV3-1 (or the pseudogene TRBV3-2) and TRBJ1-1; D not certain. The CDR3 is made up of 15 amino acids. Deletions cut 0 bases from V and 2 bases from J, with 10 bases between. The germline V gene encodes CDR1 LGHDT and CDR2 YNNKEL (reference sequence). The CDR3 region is CASSQDLGGNTEAFF. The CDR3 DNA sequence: TGTGCCAGCAGCCAAGATCTGGGTGGTAACACTGAAGCTTTCTTT.

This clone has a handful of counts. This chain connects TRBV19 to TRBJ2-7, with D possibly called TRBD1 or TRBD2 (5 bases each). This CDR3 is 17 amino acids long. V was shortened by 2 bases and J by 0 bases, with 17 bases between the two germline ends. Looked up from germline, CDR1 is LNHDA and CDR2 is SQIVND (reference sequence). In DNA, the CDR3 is TGTGCCAGTAGTATACAGGGTTACGGCGGGTACTCCTACGAGCAGTACTTC. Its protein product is CASSIQGYGGYSYEQYF.

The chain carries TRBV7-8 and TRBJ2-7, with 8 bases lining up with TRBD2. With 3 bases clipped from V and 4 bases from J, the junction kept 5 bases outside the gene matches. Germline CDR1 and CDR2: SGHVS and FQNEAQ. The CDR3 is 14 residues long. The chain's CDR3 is CASSFSGILYEQYF. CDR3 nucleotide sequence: TGTGCCAGCAGCTTTAGCGGGATTCTATACGAGCAGTACTTC. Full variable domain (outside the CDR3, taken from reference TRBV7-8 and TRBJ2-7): GAGVSQSPRYKVAKRGQDVALRCDPISGHVSLFWYQQALGQGPEFLTYFQNEAQLDKSGLPSDRFFAERPEGSVSTLKIQRTQQEDSAVYLCASSFSGILYEQYFGPGTRLTVT.

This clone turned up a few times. The CDR3 bases are TGTGCCAGCTCCCAGACCAGGGGGACTAATGAAAAACTGTTTTTT. It translates to CASSQTRGTNEKLFF. The chain is built from TRBV5-4 and TRBJ1-4, with 7 bases aligning to TRBD1. The CDR3 runs 15 residues. Losses at the gene ends were 7 bases for V and 2 bases for J; bases not matched to a gene: 8. Germline V gene lookup returns CDR1 SGHNT and CDR2 YYREEE (reference sequence).

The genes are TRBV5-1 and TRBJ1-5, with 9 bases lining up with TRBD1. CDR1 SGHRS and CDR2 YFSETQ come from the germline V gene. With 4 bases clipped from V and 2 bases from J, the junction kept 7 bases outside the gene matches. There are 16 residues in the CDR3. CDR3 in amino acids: CASSPGQGSGNQPQHF. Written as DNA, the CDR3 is TGCGCCAGCAGCCCCGGACAGGGGAGCGGCAATCAGCCCCAGCATTTT.

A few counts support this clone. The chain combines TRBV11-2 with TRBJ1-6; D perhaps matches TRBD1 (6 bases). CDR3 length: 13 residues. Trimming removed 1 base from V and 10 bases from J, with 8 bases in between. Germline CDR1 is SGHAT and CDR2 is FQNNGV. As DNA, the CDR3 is TGTGCCAGCAGCTTAGCAGGGGACTCACCCCTCCACTTT. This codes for CASSLAGDSPLHF.

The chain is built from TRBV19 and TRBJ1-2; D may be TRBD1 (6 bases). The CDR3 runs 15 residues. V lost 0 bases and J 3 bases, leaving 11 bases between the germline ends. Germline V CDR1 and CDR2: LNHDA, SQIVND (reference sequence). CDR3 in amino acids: CASSIEGGMDYGYTF. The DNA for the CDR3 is TGTGCCAGTAGTATAGAAGGGGGAATGGACTATGGCTACACCTTC.

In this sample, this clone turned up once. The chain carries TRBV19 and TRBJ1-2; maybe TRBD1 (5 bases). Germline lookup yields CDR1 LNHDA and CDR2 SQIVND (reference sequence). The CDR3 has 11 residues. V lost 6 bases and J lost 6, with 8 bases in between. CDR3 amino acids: CASRLQDGYTF. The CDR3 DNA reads TGTGCCAGTAGGCTACAGGATGGCTACACCTTC.

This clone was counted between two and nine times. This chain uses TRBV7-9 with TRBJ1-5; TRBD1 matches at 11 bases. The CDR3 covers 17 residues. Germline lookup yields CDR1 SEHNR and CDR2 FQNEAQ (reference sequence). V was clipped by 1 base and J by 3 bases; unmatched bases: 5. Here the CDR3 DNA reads TGTGCCAGCAGCTTAGAGGGGACAGGGGGGGCCAATCAGCCCCAGCATTTT. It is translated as CASSLEGTGGANQPQHF.

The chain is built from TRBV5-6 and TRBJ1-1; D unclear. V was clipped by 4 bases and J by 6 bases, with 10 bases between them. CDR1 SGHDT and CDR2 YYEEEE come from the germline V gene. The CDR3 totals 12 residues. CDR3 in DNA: TGTGCCAGCAGCAGCTACAGAGCTGAAGCTTTCTTT. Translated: CASSSYRAEAFF.